This T cell receptor beta chain was recorded in a study of blood T cell repertoires in COVID-19. This clone has more than one count but fewer than ten. Germline assignment: CDR1 MNHNY and CDR2 SVGAGI (reference sequence). This CDR3 spans 13 amino acids. V lost 6 bases, J lost 5 bases, and 13 bases lay in between. Authors' processing steps: By means of reference gene primer amplification, nucleated cell counts were estimated. The assay was immunoSEQ multiplex PCR, and TCRdb's table has in-frame clones only and misses some. V and J calls and clone size are given by that table; D and trimming were obtained from the DNA. The data show roughly 50,000 clones, 85% to 90% seen once.

Sequenced input: peripheral blood. The V gene is TRBV6-6, the J gene TRBJ1-1; possibly TRBD1 for D (6 bases). The TCR was taken from a woman aged 55-69 years with acute or convalescent COVID-19. The CDR3 loop is CASRRQEGTEAFF. In DNA, the CDR3 is TGTGCCAGCAGGCGACAGGAGGGGACTGAAGCTTTCTTT.